This T cell receptor (beta chain) derives from a study of blood T cells in healthy people across ages. The use of a sample-barcoded 5' primer and a J-beta primer mix characterized a second PCR of roughly 7 to 11 cycles. One entry per CDR3 protein results from TCRdb running MiXCR on the 5' RACE reads. Of approximately 1,100,000 distinct CDR3 sequences detected, 35% to 50% appear once; the ten largest clones hold under 20%. V gave up 0 bases and J gave up 10 bases, with 13 bases separating them. CDR1 and CDR2 (germline): SGHAT, FQNNGV. This CDR3 has 14 residues. The sequencing input was blood. This rearrangement joins TRBV11-2 to TRBJ2-1, with D possibly matching TRBD2 (5 bases). The receptor was isolated from a woman between 55 and 75 years old in good health. Here the CDR3 reads CASSLDDDYYEQFF. DNA for the CDR3: TGTGCCAGCAGCTTAGATGACGACTACTACGAGCAGTTCTTC. Full variable domain (rest looked up from reference TRBV11-2 and TRBJ2-1): EAGVAQSPRYKIIEKRQSVAFWCNPISGHATLYWYQQILGQGPKLLIQFQNNGVVDDSQLPKDRFSAERLKGVDSTLKIQPAKLEDSAVYLCASSLDDDYYEQFFGPGTRLTVL.